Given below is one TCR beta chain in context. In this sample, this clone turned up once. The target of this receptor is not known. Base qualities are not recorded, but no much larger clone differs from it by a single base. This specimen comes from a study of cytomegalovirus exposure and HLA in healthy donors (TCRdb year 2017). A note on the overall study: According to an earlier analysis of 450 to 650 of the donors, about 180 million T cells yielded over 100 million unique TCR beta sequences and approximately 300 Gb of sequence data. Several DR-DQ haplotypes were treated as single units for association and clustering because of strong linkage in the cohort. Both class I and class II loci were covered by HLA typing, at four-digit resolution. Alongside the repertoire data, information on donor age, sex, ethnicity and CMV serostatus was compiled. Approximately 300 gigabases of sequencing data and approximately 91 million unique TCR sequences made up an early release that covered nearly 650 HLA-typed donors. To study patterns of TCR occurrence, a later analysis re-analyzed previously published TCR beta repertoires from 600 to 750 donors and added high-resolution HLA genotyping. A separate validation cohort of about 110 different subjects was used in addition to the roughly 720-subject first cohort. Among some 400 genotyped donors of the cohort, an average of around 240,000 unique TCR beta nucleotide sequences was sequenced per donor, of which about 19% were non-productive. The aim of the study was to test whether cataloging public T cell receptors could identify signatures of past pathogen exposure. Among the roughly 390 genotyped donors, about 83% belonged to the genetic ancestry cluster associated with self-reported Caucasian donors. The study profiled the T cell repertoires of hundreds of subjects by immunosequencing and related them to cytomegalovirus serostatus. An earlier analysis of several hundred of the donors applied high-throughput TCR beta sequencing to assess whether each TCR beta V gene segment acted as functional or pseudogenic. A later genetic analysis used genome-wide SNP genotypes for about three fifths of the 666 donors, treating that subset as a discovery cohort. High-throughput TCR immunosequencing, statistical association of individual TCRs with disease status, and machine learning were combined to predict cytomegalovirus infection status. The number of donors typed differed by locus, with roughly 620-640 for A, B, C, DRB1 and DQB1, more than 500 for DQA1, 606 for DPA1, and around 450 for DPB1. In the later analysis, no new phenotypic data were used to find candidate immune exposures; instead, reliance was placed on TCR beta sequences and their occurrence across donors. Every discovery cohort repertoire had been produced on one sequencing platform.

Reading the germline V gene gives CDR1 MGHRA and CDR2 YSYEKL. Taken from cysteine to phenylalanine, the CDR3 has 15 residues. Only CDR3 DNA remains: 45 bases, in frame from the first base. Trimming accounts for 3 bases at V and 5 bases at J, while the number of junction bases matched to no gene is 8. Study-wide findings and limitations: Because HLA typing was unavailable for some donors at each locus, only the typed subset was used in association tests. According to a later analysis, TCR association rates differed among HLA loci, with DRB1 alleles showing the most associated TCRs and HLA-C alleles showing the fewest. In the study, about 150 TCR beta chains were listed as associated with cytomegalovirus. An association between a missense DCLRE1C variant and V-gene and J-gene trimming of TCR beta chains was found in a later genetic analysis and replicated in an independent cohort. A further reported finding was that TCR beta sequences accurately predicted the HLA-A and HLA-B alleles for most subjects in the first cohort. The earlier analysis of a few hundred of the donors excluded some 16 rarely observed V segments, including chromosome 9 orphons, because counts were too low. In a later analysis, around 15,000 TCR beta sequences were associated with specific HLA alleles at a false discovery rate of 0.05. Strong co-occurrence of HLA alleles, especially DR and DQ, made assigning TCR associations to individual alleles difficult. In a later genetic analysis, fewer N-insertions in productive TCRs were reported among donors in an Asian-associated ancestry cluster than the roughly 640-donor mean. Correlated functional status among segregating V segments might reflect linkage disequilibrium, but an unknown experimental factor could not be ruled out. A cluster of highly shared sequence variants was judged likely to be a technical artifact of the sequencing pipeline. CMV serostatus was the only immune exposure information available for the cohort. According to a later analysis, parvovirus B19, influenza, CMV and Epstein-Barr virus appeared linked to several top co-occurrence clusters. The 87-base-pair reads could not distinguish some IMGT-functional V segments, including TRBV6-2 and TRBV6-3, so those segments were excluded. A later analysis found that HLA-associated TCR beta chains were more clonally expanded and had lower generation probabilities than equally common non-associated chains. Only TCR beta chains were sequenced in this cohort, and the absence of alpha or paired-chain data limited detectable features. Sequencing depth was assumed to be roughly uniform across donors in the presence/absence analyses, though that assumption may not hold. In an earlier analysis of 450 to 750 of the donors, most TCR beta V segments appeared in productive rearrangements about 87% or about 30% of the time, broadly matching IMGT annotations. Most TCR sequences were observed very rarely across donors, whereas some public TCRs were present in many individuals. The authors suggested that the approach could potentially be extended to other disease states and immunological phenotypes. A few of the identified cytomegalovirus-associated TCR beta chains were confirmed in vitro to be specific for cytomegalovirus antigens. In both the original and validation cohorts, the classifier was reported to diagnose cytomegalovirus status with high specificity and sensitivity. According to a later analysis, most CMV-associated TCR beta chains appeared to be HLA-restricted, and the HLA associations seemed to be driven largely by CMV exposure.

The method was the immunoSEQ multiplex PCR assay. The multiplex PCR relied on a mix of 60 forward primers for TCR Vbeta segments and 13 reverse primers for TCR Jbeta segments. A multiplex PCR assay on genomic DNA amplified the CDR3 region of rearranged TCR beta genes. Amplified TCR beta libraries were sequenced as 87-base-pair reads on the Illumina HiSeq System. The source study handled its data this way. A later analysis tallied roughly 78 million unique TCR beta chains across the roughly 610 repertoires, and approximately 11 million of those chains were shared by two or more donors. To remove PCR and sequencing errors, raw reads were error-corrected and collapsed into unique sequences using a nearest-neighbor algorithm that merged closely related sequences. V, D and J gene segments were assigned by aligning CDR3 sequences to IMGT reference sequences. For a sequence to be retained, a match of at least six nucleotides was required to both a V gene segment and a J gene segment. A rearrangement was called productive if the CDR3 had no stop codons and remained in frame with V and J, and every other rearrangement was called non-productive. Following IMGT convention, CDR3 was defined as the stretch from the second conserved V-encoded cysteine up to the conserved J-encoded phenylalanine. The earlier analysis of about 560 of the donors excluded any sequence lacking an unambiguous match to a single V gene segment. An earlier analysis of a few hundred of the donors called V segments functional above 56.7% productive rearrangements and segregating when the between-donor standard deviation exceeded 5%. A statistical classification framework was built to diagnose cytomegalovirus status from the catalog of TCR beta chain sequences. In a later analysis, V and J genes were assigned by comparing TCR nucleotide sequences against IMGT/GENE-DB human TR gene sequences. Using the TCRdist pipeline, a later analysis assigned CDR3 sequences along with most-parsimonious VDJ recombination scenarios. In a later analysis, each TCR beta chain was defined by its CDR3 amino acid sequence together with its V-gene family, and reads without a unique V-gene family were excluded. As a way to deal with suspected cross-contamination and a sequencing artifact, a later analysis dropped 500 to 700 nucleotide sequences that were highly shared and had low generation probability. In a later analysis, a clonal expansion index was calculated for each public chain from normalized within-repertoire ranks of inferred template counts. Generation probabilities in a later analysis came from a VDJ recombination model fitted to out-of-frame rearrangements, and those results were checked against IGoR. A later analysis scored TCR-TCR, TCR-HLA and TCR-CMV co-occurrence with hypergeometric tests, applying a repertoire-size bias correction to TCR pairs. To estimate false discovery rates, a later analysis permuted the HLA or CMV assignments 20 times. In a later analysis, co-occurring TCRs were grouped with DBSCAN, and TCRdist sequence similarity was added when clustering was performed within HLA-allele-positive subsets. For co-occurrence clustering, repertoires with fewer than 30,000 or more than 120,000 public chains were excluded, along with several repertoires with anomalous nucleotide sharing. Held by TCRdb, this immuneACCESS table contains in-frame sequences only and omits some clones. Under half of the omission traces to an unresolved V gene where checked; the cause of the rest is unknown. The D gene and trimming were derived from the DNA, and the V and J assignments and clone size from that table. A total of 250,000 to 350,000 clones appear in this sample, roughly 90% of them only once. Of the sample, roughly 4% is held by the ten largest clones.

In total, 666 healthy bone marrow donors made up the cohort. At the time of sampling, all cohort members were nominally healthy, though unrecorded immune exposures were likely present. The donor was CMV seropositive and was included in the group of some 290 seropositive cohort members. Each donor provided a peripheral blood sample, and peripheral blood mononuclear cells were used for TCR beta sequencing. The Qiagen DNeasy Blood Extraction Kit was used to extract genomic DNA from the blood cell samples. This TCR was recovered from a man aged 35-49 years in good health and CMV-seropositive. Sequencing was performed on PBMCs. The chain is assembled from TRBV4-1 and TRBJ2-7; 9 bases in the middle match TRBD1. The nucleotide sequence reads TGCGCCAGCAGCCAGGCCGGGACAGGGATCAACGAGCAGTACTTC. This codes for CASSQAGTGINEQYF.